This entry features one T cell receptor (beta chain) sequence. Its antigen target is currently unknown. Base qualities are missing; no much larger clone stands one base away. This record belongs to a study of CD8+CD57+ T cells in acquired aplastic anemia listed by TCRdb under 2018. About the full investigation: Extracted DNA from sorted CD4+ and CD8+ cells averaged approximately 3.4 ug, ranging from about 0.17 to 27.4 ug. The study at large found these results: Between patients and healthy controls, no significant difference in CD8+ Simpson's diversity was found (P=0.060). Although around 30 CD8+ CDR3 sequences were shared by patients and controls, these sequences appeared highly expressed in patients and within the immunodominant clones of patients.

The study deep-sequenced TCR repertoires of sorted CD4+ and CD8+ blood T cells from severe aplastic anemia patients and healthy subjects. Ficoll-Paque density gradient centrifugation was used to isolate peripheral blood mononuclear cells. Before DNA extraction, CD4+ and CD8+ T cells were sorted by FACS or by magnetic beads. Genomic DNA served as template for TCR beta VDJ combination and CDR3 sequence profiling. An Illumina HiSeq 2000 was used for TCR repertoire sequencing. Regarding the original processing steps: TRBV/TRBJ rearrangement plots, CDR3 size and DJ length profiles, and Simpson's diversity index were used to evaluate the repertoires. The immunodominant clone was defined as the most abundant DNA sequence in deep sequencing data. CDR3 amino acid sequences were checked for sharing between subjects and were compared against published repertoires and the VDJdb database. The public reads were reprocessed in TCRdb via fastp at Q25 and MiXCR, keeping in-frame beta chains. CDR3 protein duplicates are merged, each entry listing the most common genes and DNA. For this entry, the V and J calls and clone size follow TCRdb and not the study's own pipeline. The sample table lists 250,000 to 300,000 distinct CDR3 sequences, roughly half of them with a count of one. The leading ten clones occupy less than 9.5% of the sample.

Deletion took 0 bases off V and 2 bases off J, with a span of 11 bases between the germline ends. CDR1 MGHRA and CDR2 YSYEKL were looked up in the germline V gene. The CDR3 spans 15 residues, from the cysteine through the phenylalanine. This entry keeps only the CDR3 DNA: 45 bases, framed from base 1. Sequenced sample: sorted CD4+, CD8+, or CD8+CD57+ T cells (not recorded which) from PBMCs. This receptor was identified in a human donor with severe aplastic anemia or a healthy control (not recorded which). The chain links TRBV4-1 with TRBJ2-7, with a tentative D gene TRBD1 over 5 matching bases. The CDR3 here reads CASSQENRRTYEQYF. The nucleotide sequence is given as TGCGCCAGCAGCCAAGAGAACAGGCGCACCTACGAGCAGTACTTC.